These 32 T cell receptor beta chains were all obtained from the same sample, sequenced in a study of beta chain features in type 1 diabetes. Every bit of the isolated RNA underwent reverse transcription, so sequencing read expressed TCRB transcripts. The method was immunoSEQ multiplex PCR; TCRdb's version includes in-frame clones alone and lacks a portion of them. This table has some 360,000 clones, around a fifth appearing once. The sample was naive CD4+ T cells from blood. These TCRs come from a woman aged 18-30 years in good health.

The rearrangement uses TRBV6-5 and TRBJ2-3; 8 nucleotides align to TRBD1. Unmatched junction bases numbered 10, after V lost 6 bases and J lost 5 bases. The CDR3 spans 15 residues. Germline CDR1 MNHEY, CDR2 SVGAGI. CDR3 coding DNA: TGTGCCAGCAGCCGGACAGGGAATGATAAAGATACGCAGTATTTT. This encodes CASSRTGNDKDTQYF.

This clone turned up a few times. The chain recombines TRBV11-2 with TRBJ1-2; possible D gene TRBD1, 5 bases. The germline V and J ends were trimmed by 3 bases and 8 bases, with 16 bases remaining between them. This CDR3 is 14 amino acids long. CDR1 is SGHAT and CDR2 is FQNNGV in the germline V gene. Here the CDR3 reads CASSFVIQERGYTF. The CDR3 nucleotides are TGTGCCAGCAGCTTCGTCATACAGGAACGCGGCTACACCTTC.

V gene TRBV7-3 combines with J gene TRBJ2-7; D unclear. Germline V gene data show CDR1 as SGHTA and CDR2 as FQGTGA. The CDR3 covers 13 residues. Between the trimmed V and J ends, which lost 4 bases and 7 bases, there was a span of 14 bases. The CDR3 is CASSSGPPGEQYF. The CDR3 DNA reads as TGTGCCAGCAGCTCCGGTCCTCCCGGGGAGCAGTACTTC.

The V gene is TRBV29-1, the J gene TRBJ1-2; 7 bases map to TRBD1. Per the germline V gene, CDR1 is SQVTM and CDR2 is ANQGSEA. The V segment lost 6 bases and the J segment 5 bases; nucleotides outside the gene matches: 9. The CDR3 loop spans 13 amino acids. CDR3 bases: TGCAGCGTGGCCCGGACAGGAGTATATGGCTACACCTTC. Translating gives CSVARTGVYGYTF. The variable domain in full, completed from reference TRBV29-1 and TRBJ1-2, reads SAVISQKPSRDICQRGTSLTIQCQVDSQVTMMFWYRQQPGQSLTLIATANQGSEATYESGFVIDKFPISRPNLTFSTLTVSNMSPEDSSIYLCSVARTGVYGYTFGSGTRLTVV.

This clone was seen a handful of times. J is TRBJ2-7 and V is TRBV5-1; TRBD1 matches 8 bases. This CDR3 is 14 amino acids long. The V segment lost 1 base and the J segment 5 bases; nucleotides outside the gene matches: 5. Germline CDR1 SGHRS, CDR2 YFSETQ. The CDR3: CASSLPGGENEQYF. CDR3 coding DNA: TGCGCCAGCAGCTTGCCAGGGGGCGAGAACGAGCAGTACTTC. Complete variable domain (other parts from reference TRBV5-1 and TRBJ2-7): KAGVTQTPRYLIKTRGQQVTLSCSPISGHRSVSWYQQTPGQGLQFLFEYFSETQRNKGNFPGRFSGRQFSNSRSEMNVSTLELGDSALYLCASSLPGGENEQYFGPGTRLTVT.

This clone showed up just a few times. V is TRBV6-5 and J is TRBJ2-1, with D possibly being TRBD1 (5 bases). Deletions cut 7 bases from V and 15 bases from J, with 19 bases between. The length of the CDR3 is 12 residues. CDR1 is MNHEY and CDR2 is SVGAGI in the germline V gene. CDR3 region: CASTNRGHTLFF. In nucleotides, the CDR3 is TGTGCCAGCACCAACAGAGGACATACTTTGTTCTTC.

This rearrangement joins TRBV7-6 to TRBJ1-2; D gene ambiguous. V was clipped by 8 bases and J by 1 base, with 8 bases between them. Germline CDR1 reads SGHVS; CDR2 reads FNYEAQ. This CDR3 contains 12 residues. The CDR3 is CASGSLNYGYTF. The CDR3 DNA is TGTGCCAGCGGCAGTCTTAACTATGGCTACACCTTC.

The CDR3 DNA is TGTGCCAGCAGCCGGGACAGTAACTATGGCTACACCTTC. It translates to CASSRDSNYGYTF. This chain uses TRBV14 with TRBJ1-2; 7 nucleotides line up with TRBD1. The CDR3 extends over 13 amino acids. Germline V gene lookup returns CDR1 SGHDN and CDR2 FVKESK. V lost 4 bases, J lost 1 base, and 0 bases stayed unmatched.

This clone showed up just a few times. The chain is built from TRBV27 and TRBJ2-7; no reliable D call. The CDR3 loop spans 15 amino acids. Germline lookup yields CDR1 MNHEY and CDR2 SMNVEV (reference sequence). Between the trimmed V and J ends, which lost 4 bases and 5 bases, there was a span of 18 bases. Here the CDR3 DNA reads TGTGCCAGCAGTTGGTTAGCCCGAAACACCAACGAGCAGTACTTC. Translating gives CASSWLARNTNEQYF.

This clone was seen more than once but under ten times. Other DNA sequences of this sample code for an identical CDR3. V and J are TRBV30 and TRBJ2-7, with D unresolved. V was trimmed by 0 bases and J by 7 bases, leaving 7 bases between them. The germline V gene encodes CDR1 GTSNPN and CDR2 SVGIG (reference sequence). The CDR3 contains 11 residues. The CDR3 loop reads CAWSVLREQYF. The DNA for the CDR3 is TGTGCCTGGAGTGTGTTGAGGGAGCAGTACTTC.

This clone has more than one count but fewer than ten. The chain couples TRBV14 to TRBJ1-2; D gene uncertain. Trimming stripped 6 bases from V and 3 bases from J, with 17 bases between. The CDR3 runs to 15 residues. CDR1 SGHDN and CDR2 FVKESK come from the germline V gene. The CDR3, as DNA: TGTGCCAGCAGTCGATCGGGAAGAGCGGACTATGGCTACACCTTC. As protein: CASSRSGRADYGYTF.

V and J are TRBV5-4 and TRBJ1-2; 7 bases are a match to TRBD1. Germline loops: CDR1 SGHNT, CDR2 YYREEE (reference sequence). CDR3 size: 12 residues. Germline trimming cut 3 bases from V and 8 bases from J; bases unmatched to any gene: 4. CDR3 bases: TGTGCCAGCAGCTACGACAGGGACGGCTACACCTTC. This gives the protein CASSYDRDGYTF.

The CDR3 is CASSPSDSRYGYTF. CDR3 DNA sequence: TGTGCCAGCTCACCGAGTGACAGCCGCTATGGCTACACCTTC. The V and J genes are TRBV18 and TRBJ1-2, with a weak D call TRBD1 (5 bases). Germline lookup yields CDR1 KGHSH and CDR2 LQKENI. The CDR3 totals 14 residues. The germline V and J ends were trimmed by 3 bases and 4 bases, with 12 bases remaining between them.

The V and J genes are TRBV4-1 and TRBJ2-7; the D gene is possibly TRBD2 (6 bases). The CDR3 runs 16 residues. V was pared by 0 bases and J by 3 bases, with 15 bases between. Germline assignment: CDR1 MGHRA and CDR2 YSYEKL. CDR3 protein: CASSQERRRGSYEQYF. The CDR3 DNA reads TGCGCCAGCAGCCAAGAACGGCGGCGGGGTAGCTACGAGCAGTACTTC.

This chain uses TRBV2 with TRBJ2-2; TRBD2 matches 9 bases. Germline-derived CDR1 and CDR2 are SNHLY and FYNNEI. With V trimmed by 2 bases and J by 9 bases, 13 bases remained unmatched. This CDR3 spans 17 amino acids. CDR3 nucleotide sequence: TGTGCCAGCAGTGAACCAAAGAGTCTAGCGGGATCCCGGGAGCTGTTTTTT. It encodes CASSEPKSLAGSRELFF.

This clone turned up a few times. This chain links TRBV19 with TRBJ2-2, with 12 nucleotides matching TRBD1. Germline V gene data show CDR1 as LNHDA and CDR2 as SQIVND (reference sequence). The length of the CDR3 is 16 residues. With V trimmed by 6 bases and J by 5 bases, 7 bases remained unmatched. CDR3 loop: CASSPRDRGQTGELFF. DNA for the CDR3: TGTGCCAGTAGCCCCCGGGACAGGGGGCAGACCGGGGAGCTGTTTTTT. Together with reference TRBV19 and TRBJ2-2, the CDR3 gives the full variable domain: DGGITQSPKYLFRKEGQNVTLSCEQNLNHDAMYWYRQDPGQGLRLIYYSQIVNDFQKGDIAEGYSVSREKKESFPLTVTSAQKNPTAFYLCASSPRDRGQTGELFFGEGSRLTVL.

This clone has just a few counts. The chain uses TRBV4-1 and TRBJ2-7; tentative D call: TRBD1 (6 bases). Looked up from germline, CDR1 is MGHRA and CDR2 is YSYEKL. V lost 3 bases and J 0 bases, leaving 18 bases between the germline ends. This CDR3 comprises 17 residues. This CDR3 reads CASSHLSLRGNSYEQYF. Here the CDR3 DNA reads TGCGCCAGCAGCCATCTCTCCCTAAGGGGGAACTCCTACGAGCAGTACTTC.

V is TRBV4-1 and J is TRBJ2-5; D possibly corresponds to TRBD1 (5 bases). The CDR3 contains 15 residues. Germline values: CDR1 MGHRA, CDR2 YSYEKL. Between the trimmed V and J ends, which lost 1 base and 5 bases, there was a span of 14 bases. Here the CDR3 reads CASSQGGSNLETQYF. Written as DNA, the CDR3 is TGCGCCAGCAGCCAAGGGGGCAGTAACCTCGAGACCCAGTACTTC.

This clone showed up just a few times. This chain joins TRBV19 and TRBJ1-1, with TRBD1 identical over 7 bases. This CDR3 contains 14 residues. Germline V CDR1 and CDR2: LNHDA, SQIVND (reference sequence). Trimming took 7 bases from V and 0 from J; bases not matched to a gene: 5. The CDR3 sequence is CASKGTALNTEAFF. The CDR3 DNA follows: TGTGCCAGTAAGGGGACAGCTTTGAACACTGAAGCTTTCTTT.

CDR3 in DNA: TGTGCCAGCAGCTCGAGGCTAGACAGGGTTTACGACGAGCAGTACTTC. Translated: CASSSRLDRVYDEQYF. This rearrangement joins TRBV5-4 to TRBJ2-7; 7 nucleotides line up with TRBD1. V lost 3 bases, J lost 5 bases, and 14 bases stayed unmatched. This CDR3 comprises 16 residues. Germline V gene data show CDR1 as SGHNT and CDR2 as YYREEE (reference sequence).

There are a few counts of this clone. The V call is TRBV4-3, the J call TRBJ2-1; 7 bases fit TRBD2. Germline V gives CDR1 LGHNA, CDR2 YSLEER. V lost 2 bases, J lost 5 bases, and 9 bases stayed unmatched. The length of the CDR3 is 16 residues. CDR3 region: CASSQFPAGNNNEQFF. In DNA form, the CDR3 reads TGCGCCAGCAGCCAATTCCCAGCGGGAAATAACAATGAGCAGTTCTTC.

For the CDR3, the DNA is TGTGCCAGCAAAGCTCAGGGGGCGGGAGAGCAGTACTTC. Its translation is CASKAQGAGEQYF. The rearrangement uses TRBV11-2 and TRBJ2-5, with D possibly being TRBD1 (8 bases). V lost 7 bases and J 11 bases, leaving 20 bases between the germline ends. The CDR3 is 13 amino acids. Germline V gene lookup returns CDR1 SGHAT and CDR2 FQNNGV.

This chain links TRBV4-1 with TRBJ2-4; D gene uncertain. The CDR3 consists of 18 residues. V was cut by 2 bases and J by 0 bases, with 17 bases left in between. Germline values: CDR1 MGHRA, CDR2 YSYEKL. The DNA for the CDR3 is TGCGCCAGCAGCCAATTTGGTTTCAGTGGGCTAGCCAAAAACATTCAGTACTTC. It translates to CASSQFGFSGLAKNIQYF.

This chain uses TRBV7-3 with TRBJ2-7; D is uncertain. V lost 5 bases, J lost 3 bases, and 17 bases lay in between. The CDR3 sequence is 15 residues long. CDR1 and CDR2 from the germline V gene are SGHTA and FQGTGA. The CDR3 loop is CASSPTGGNIYEQYF. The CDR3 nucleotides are TGTGCCAGCAGCCCGACCGGCGGCAACATCTACGAGCAGTACTTC. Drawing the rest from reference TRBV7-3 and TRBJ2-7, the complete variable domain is GAGVSQTPSNKVTEKGKYVELRCDPISGHTALYWYRQSLGQGPEFLIYFQGTGAADDSGLPNDRFFAVRPEGSVSTLKIQRTERGDSAVYLCASSPTGGNIYEQYFGPGTRLTVT.

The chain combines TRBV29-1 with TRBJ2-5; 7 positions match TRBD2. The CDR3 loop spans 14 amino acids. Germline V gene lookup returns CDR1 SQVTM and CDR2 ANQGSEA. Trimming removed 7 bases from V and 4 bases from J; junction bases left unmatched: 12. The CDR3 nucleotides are TGCAGCGCCGGAATAGCGGGCACGCGAGAGACCCAGTACTTC. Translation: CSAGIAGTRETQYF.

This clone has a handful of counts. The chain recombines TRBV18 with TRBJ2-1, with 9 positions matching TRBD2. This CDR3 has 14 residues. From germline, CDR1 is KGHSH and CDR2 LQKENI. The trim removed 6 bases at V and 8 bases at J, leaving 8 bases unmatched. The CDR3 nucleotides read TGTGCCAGCTCCCGGGGTAGCGGGAGCTATGAGCAGTTCTTC. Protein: CASSRGSGSYEQFF.

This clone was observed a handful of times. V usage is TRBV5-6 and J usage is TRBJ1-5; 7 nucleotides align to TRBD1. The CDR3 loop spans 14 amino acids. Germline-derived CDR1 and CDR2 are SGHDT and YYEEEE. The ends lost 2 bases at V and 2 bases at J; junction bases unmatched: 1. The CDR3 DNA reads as TGTGCCAGCAGCTTCACAGGGGGCAATCAGCCCCAGCATTTT. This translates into CASSFTGGNQPQHF.

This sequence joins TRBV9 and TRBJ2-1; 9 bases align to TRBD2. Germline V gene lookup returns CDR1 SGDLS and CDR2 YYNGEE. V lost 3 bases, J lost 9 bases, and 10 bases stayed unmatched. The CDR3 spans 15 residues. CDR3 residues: CASSGRRGGWVEQFF. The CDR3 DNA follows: TGTGCCAGCAGCGGTAGGCGGGGGGGCTGGGTTGAGCAGTTCTTC. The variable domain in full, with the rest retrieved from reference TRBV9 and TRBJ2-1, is DSGVTQTPKHLITATGQRVTLRCSPRSGDLSVYWYQQSLDQGLQFLIQYYNGEERAKGNILERFSAQQFPDLHSELNLSSLELGDSALYFCASSGRRGGWVEQFFGPGTRLTVL.

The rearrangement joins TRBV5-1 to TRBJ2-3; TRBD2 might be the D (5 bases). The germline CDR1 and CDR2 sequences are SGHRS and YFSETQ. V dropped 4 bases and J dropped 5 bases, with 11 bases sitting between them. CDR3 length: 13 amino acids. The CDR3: CASSPIAGDTQYF. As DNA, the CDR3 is TGCGCCAGCAGCCCAATTGCGGGAGATACGCAGTATTTT.

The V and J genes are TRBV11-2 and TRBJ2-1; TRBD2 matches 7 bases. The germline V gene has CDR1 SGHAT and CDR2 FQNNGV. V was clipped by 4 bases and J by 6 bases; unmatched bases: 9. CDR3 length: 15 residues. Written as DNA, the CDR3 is TGTGCCAGCAGCTCCCCTAGCGGTCCAACCAATGAGCAGTTCTTC. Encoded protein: CASSSPSGPTNEQFF. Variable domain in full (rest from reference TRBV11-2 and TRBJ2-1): EAGVAQSPRYKIIEKRQSVAFWCNPISGHATLYWYQQILGQGPKLLIQFQNNGVVDDSQLPKDRFSAERLKGVDSTLKIQPAKLEDSAVYLCASSSPSGPTNEQFFGPGTRLTVL.

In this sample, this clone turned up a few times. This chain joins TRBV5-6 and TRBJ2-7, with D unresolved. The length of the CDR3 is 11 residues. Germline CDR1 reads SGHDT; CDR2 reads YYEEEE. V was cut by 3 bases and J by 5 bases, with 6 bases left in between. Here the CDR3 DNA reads TGTGCCAGCAGCTCAGAACACGAGCAGTACTTC. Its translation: CASSSEHEQYF.

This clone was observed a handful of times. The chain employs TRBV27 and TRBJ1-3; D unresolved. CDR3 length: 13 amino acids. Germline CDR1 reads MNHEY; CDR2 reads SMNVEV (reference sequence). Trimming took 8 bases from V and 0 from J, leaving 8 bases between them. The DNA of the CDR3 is TGTGCCAGCGGCGGCGTCTCTGGAAACACCATATATTTT. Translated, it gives CASGGVSGNTIYF.